This section outlines one TCR beta chain sequence together with its context. Its target is unknown. The V gene lost 5 bases and the J gene lost 11 bases, with 10 bases spanning the gap. The germline V gene has CDR1 SGHTA and CDR2 FQGTGA. The CDR3 has 11 residues. The data stem from a study of T cells in Graves' hyperthyroidism and ophthalmopathy. RNA transcripts gave rise to amplified TCR beta CDR3 regions. Primed by the HTBI set, a first-round RT-PCR was run on the TCR CDR3. TCRdb re-called the multiplex PCR reads through MiXCR, storing one row per CDR3 protein. The sample lists roughly 57,000 distinct CDR3 sequences, about 50% occurring once. Points from the study as a whole: Using 13 V-J features, a model discriminated ophthalmopathy from stable hyperthyroidism.

Sequenced input: blood. This sequence joins TRBV7-3 and TRBJ2-1, with a weak D call TRBD2 (6 bases). The origin of this receptor is a woman aged 55-69 years with Graves' ophthalmopathy. In DNA, the CDR3 is TGTGCCAGCAGCAATAGCGGAAAGCAGTTCTTC. Its translation is CASSNSGKQFF.